A single TCR beta chain is shown here with its context. Authors' processing steps: Estimated nucleated cell counts came from reference gene primer amplification. Clones were sequenced by immunoSEQ multiplex PCR, and TCRdb holds only the in-frame ones, with some missing. That table is the source of V, J and clone size, and D and trimming were worked out from the DNA. Altogether 170,000 or so clones are present, less than 90% being singletons, with the ten largest covering 13% to 15%. The CDR3 covers 14 residues. Germline V gene sequence: CDR1 MNHEY, CDR2 SMNVEV (reference sequence). V gave up 5 bases and J gave up 0 bases, with 10 bases separating them. The source of the sample is a study of blood T cell repertoires in COVID-19. Turning to the study itself: Specimens from acute and convalescent COVID-19 originated in the United States, Italy and Spain. T cells, B-cell-depleted T cells, or PBMCs supplied cDNA or gDNA.

The material sequenced was peripheral blood. The sequence was collected from a man between 18 and 35 years old with active or convalescent COVID-19. V usage is TRBV27 and J usage is TRBJ1-1; D remains ambiguous. Here the CDR3 reads CASSRVSLNTEAFF. CDR3 bases: TGTGCCAGCAGTAGAGTTTCCCTGAACACTGAAGCTTTCTTT.